The 15 T cell receptor beta chains below all came from one sample that was sequenced in a study of vaccination and CD4 T cells after COVID-19. The Oncomine TCR Beta short-read assay was applied to DNA of cultured CD4+ T cells. Using its own MiXCR run on the PCR reads, TCRdb lists one record per CDR3 protein. The sample has about 11,000 distinct CDR3 sequences, approximately 70% seen once. These receptors have no identified antigens. As to treatment: approximately 9-day PBMC culture with coronavirus spike peptide pools or control peptides (ViraFEST assay). The sample consisted of CD4+ T cells from blood, cultured in vitro. Receptors were obtained from a human donor who had recovered from COVID-19.

This chain links TRBV20-1 with TRBJ2-3, with 11 bases fitting TRBD2. The length of the CDR3 is 15 residues. J was trimmed by 2 bases and V by 2 bases; bases with no gene match: 3. CDR1 and CDR2 from the germline V gene are DFQATT and SNEGSKA (reference sequence). CDR3 nucleotides: TGCAGTGCTAGACTTAGCGGGAGGGCCACAGATACGCAGTATTTT. Translating it yields CSARLSGRATDTQYF.

The chain has TRBV6-1 and TRBJ1-5; 7 nucleotides line up with TRBD1. The CDR3 runs to 15 residues. The V gene's germline CDR1 is MNHNS and CDR2 SASEGT. The V gene end was trimmed by 5 bases and the J gene end by 3 bases; junction bases not matched to a gene: 7. Written as DNA, the CDR3 is TGTGCCAGCAGTCCGGACAGGCTCTCCAATCAGCCCCAGCATTTT. Its protein product is CASSPDRLSNQPQHF.

The chain recombines TRBV6-5 with TRBJ2-1, with D possibly matching TRBD1 (5 bases). V was pared by 3 bases and J by 0 bases, with 6 bases between. The CDR3 runs 14 residues. Germline-derived CDR1 and CDR2 are MNHEY and SVGAGI. The CDR3 region has the DNA TGTGCCAGCAGTTATGACAGCTCCTACAATGAGCAGTTCTTC. This codes for CASSYDSSYNEQFF.

The chain carries TRBV7-6 and TRBJ2-2, with unresolved D. The ends were cut back, 2 bases at V and 4 bases at J, with 8 bases in the middle. Germline V lookup: CDR1 SGHVS, CDR2 FNYEAQ. The length of the CDR3 is 14 residues. CDR3 protein: CASSLQASTGELFF. The CDR3 DNA reads TGTGCCAGCAGCTTACAGGCGAGCACCGGGGAGCTGTTTTTT.

This chain uses TRBV6-1 with TRBJ1-6; D gene ambiguous. CDR1 MNHNS and CDR2 SASEGT come from the germline V gene. The CDR3 runs to 15 residues. The V end was cut by 5 bases, the J end by 9 bases, with 17 bases between. CDR3 loop: CASSPIVGVSSPLHF. In nucleotides, the CDR3 is TGTGCCAGCAGTCCCATTGTGGGAGTATCTTCACCCCTCCACTTT.

The V gene is TRBV12-3 or TRBV12-4, the J gene TRBJ1-5; D gene uncertain. The CDR3 runs 14 residues. V lost 2 bases, J lost 7 bases, and 12 bases lay in between. The DNA for the CDR3 is TGTGCCAGCAGTTTATCATTGGGCAGGCAGCCCCAGCATTTT. Encoded protein: CASSLSLGRQPQHF.

This rearrangement joins TRBV7-2 to TRBJ2-7; D is perhaps TRBD1 (5 bases). Trimming took 1 base from V and 0 from J, leaving 13 bases between them. The CDR3 is made up of 16 amino acids. Germline V lookup: CDR1 SGHTA, CDR2 FQGNSA. The CDR3 region is CASSLDPGHPSYEQYF. The DNA for the CDR3 is TGTGCCAGCAGCTTAGATCCCGGACACCCCTCCTACGAGCAGTACTTC.

The chain couples TRBV20-1 to TRBJ1-5; 8 nucleotides agree with TRBD1. The ends lost 6 bases at V and 3 bases at J; junction bases unmatched: 7. Germline V CDR1 and CDR2: DFQATT, SNEGSKA (reference sequence). The CDR3 runs to 14 residues. CDR3 coding DNA: TGCAGTGCGAGACAGGGGATTCTCAATCAGCCCCAGCATTTT. Protein product: CSARQGILNQPQHF.

This clonotype was observed a single time. The rearrangement uses TRBV11-2 and TRBJ2-5; 7 bases are shared with TRBD2. Germline V gene lookup returns CDR1 SGHAT and CDR2 FQNNGV. This CDR3 region has 15 residues. Trimming removed 5 bases from V and 5 bases from J; junction bases left unmatched: 11. The CDR3 reads CASSPEGGVRETQYF. The CDR3 nucleotides are TGTGCCAGCAGCCCAGAGGGAGGGGTCCGGGAGACCCAGTACTTC.

This clonotype has more than one count but fewer than ten. This rearrangement joins TRBV7-2 to TRBJ1-1, with 8 bases aligning to TRBD1. Germline V lookup: CDR1 SGHTA, CDR2 FQGNSA. V gave up 5 bases and J gave up 8 bases; unmatched junction bases: 7. The CDR3 has 13 residues. CDR3 nucleotide sequence: TGTGCCAGCAGCCCACAGGGGGAGTTAGAAGCTTTCTTT. As protein: CASSPQGELEAFF.

The sample holds a few counts of this clonotype. The chain is built from TRBV29-1 and TRBJ1-1; 9 nucleotides match TRBD1. V was pared by 4 bases and J by 6 bases, with 0 bases of the junction left unmatched. CDR1 and CDR2 from the germline V gene are SQVTM and ANQGSEA. The length of the CDR3 is 11 residues. Here the CDR3 DNA reads TGCAGCGTTGGACAGGGGGCTGAAGCTTTCTTT. Translating gives CSVGQGAEAFF.

The chain recombines TRBV7-2 with TRBJ2-1; D is unclear. V lost 4 bases, J lost 0 bases, and 1 base lay in between. The CDR3 is 12 residues long. CDR1 and CDR2 (germline): SGHTA, FQGNSA. For the CDR3, the DNA is TGTGCCAGCAGCTACTCCTACAATGAGCAGTTCTTC. This gives the protein CASSYSYNEQFF.

This rearrangement joins TRBV19 to TRBJ1-5, with 8 nucleotides matching TRBD1. CDR3 size: 14 residues. The V gene end was trimmed by 8 bases and the J gene end by 0 bases; junction bases not matched to a gene: 3. Germline V gene sequence: CDR1 LNHDA, CDR2 SQIVND (reference sequence). CDR3 sequence (DNA): TGTGCCAGTGGGACAGGCAATAGCAATCAGCCCCAGCATTTT. Translated: CASGTGNSNQPQHF.

This clonotype is a singleton in its sample. Here the CDR3 reads CSAPDRNSGNTIYF. The CDR3 nucleotides are TGCAGTGCCCCTGACAGAAACTCTGGAAACACCATATATTTT. The chain combines TRBV20-1 with TRBJ1-3, with D perhaps matching TRBD1 (5 bases). Between the trimmed V and J ends, which lost 6 bases and 0 bases, there was a span of 12 bases. The CDR3 is 14 residues long. Per the germline V gene, CDR1 is DFQATT and CDR2 is SNEGSKA (reference sequence).

The rearrangement uses TRBV24-1 and TRBJ2-7, with D maybe TRBD2 (5 bases). Trimming stripped 3 bases from V and 3 bases from J, with 8 bases between. The CDR3 spans 13 residues. CDR1 and CDR2 from the germline V gene are KGHDR and SFDVKD. As DNA, the CDR3 is TGTGCCACCAGTGATGGAGGACTCTACGAGCAGTACTTC. Its protein product is CATSDGGLYEQYF.